This paragraph reports one TCR beta chain. Its antigen has not been determined. It has no much larger one-base neighbor in the sample; base qualities were not kept. The method was the immunoSEQ multiplex PCR assay. TCRdb took over this immuneACCESS table, retaining in-frame rearrangements with V and J assigned. Such tables are incomplete; in checked studies, under half of the missing clones stem from an unresolved V gene, and the remainder is unexplained. In this sample the table shows about 160,000 clones, 96% of which occur a single time. The biggest ten clones account for approximately 1% of the sample. These data originate in a study of control samples from healthy donors and cancer patients (dated by TCRdb to about 2020). The junction carries 6 bases between V and J, which are trimmed by 3 bases and 3 bases respectively. According to the germline V gene, CDR1 reads SNHLY and CDR2 reads FYNNEI. Counted from cysteine to phenylalanine, this CDR3 has 14 amino acids. Only CDR3 DNA is held: 42 bases, read in frame from base 1.

Material for sequencing was blood. The sequence is built from TRBV2 and TRBJ1-6, with the D gene uncertain. This receptor was obtained from a woman aged 25-40 years in good health. The DNA reads TGTGCCAGCAGTGAGCTTGTCTATAATTCACCCCTCCACTTT. The resulting protein is CASSELVYNSPLHF.